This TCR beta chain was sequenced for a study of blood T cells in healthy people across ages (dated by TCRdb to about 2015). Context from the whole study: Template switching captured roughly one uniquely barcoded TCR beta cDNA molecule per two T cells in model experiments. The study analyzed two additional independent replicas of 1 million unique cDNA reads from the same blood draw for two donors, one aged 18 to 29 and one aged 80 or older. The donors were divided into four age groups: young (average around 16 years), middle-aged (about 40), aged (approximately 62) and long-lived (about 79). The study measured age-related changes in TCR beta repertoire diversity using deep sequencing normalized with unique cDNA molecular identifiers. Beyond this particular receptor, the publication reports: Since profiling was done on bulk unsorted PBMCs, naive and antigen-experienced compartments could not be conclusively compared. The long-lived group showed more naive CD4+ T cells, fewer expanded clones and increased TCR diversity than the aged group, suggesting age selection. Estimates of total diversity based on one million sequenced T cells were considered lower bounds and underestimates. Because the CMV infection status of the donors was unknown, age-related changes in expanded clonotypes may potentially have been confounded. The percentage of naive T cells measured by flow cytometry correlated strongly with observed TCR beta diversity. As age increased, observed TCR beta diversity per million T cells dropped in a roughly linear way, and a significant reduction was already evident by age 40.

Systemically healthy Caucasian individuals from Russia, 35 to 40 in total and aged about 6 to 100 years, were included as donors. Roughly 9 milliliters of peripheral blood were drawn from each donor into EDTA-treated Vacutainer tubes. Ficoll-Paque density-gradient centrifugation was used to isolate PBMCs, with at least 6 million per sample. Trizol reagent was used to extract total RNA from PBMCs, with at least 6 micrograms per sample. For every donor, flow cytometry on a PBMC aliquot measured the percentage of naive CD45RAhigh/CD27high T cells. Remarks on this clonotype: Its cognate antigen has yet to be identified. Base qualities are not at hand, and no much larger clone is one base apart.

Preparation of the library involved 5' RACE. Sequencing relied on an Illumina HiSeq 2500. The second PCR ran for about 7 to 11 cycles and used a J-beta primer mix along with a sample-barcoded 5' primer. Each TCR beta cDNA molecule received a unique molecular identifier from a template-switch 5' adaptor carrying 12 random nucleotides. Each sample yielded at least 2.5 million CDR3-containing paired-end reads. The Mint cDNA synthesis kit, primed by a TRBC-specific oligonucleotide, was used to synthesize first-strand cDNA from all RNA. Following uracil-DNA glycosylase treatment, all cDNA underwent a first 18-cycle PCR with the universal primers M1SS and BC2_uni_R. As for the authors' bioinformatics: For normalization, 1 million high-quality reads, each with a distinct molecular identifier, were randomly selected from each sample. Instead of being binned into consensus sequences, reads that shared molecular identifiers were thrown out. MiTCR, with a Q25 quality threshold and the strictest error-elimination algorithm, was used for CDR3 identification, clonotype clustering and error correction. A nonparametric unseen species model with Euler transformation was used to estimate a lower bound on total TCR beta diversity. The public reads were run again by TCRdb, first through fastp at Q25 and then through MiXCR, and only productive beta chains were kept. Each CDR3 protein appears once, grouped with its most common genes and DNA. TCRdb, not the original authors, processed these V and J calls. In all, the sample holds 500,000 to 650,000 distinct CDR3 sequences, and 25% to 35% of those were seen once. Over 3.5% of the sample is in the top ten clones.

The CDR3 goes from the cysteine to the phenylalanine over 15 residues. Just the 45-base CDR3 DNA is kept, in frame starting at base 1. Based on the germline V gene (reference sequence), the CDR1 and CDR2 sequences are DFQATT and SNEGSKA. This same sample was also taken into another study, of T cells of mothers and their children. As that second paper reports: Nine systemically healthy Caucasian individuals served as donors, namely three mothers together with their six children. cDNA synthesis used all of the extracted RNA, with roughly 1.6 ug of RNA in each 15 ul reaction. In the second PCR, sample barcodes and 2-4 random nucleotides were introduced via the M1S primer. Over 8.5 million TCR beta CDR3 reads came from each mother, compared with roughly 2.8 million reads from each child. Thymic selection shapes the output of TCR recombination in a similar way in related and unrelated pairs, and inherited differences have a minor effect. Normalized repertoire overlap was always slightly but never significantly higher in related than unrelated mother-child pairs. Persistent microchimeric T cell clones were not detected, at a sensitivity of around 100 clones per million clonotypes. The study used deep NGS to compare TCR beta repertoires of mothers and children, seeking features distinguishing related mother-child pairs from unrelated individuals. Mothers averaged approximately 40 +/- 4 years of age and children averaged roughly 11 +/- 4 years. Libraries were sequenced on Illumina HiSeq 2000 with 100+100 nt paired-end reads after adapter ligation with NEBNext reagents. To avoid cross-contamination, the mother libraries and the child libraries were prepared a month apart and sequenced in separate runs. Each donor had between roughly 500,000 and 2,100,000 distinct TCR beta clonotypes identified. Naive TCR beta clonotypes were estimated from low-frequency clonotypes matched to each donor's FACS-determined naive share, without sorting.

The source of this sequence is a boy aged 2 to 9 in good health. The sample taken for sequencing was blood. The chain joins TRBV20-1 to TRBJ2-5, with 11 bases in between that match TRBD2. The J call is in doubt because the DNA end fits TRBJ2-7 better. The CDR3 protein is CSARGSGRARYEQYF. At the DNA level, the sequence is TGCAGTGCTAGAGGTAGCGGGAGGGCCAGGTACGAGCAGTACTTC.